The 8 T cell receptor beta chains below were found in one sample sequenced in a study of post-analysis software for immune sequencing data. Study-wide points: Patients used roughly five TRBV segments, including TRBV5-6, TRBV5-1 and TRBV20-1, more often than controls.

Presence of unique molecular identifiers characterized the TCR beta cDNA libraries. TCRdb recomputed calls from the PCR reads with MiXCR, one row per CDR3 protein. This sample carries some 190,000 distinct CDR3 sequences, around 30% of them seen once, and the ten largest clones take 3.4%. Antigens for these TCRs are unknown. The source material was blood. These receptors all stem from a girl aged 2 to 17 with multiple sclerosis.

At least ten counts were recorded for this clonotype. CDR3 amino acids: CASSVVGGGHTDTQYF. DNA for the CDR3: TGTGCCAGCAGCGTAGTCGGCGGGGGGCACACAGATACGCAGTATTTT. The genes are TRBV9 and TRBJ2-3, with TRBD2 matching 8 bases. With V trimmed by 0 bases and J by 2 bases, 5 bases remained unmatched. The CDR3 has 16 residues. Germline V CDR1 and CDR2: SGDLS, YYNGEE.

The V call is TRBV28, the J call TRBJ1-1; D perhaps matches TRBD1 (5 bases). Germline V CDR1 and CDR2: MDHEN, SYDVKM. V was pared by 7 bases and J by 1 base, with 10 bases between. The length of the CDR3 is 13 residues. CDR3 DNA: TGTGCCAGCATATTGGGGGGGAACACTGAAGCTTTCTTT. This gives the protein CASILGGNTEAFF.

This clonotype was seen only a few times. This chain links TRBV12-3 or TRBV12-4 with TRBJ1-1, with 8 bases lining up with TRBD1. The V and J ends lost 3 bases and 1 base, in that order; junction bases with no gene match: 4. The CDR3 consists of 15 residues. The CDR3 sequence is CASSLTGASNTEAFF. CDR3 bases: TGTGCCAGCAGTTTGACAGGGGCTTCGAACACTGAAGCTTTCTTT.

This clonotype was seen many times. The chain joins TRBV15 to TRBJ1-6, with 9 bases fitting TRBD1. Germline V gene sequence: CDR1 LNHNV, CDR2 YYDKDF (reference sequence). Unmatched junction bases numbered 13, after V lost 9 bases and J lost 10 bases. The CDR3 sequence is 15 residues long. The DNA for the CDR3 is TGTGCCACTAGTAGTCGAGGGACAGGGCGATCACCCCTCCACTTT. This codes for CATSSRGTGRSPLHF. Based on the CDR3 plus reference TRBV15 and TRBJ1-6, the full variable domain is DAMVIQNPRYQVTQFGKPVTLSCSQTLNHNVMYWYQQKSSQAPKLLFHYYDKDFNNEADTPDNFQSRRPNTSFCFLDIRSPGLGDTAMYLCATSSRGTGRSPLHFGNGTRLTVT.

This clonotype showed up many times. The chain couples TRBV6-4 to TRBJ2-3; no clear D gene. Trimming pared 4 bases from V and 2 bases from J, leaving 4 bases between. CDR1 MRHNA and CDR2 SNTAGT come from the germline V gene. This CDR3 contains 12 residues. DNA for the CDR3: TGTGCCAGCAGTGGTGACACAGATACGCAGTATTTT. Translated: CASSGDTDTQYF.

This clonotype was recorded at least ten times. At one end the junction does not follow the germline gene, possibly because of a read error. V gene TRBV29-1 combines with J gene TRBJ2-7; the D is unclear. Looked up from germline, CDR1 is SQVTM and CDR2 is ANQGSEA. This CDR3 is 13 amino acids long. CDR3 sequence (DNA): TGCAGCGTTGACAGCCCCGACTCCTCCGAGCAGTACTTC. It encodes CSVDSPDSSEQYF.

The sample holds many counts of this clonotype. This sequence joins TRBV28 and TRBJ2-1; 9 bases are a match to TRBD2. Germline-derived CDR1 and CDR2 are MDHEN and SYDVKM. Trimming at V came to 0 bases and at J to 5 bases, leaving 5 bases not matched to a gene. This CDR3 comprises 16 residues. CDR3 sequence: CASSLWGSGRDNEQFF. The CDR3 nucleotides read TGTGCCAGCAGTTTATGGGGTAGCGGGAGAGACAATGAGCAGTTCTTC. The whole variable domain, remainder taken from reference TRBV28 and TRBJ2-1, is DVKVTQSSRYLVKRTGEKVFLECVQDMDHENMFWYRQDPGLGLRLIYFSYDVKMKEKGDIPEGYSVSREKKERFSLILESASTNQTSMYLCASSLWGSGRDNEQFFGPGTRLTVL.

On this clonotype itself: Possible read error: a much larger clone is one base away. V and J are TRBV12-3 or TRBV12-4 and TRBJ2-5; D is possibly TRBD1 (6 bases). The length of the CDR3 is 15 residues. The CDR3 protein is CTSSLAFRGLETQYF. The DNA of the CDR3 is TGTACCAGCAGCCTAGCTTTCAGGGGATTAGAGACCCAGTACTTC.